This T cell receptor beta chain was sequenced during a study of shared clonotypes between healthy human individuals. The study's findings and limits: Sequencing of the sorted subsets was shown by rarefaction to be incomplete despite large depth.

As for this clone: The antigen remains unidentified.

The CDR3 is 15 residues long. The V and J ends lost 1 base and 2 bases, in that order; junction bases with no gene match: 4. Germline V CDR1 and CDR2: SGHAT, FQNNGV. It was CD45RO-negative cells, positively selected for CCR7, that made up naive CD8 cells, with terminally differentiated effector memory CD45RA+ cells excluded. TCRdb keeps only in-frame clones here, not all; method: immunoSEQ multiplex PCR. The sample lists around 1.9 million clones; around 93% were seen once. The TCR was taken from a young man in good health. Some clones in this sample may be carry-over from other donors' samples. The rearrangement links TRBV11-2 to TRBJ2-7; 8 bases are shared with TRBD2. The sequencing input was naive CD8+ T cells from PBMCs. In DNA, the CDR3 is TGTGCCAGCAGCTTAGCAGCGGGAGACGCCTACGAGCAGTACTTC. This gives the protein CASSLAAGDAYEQYF.